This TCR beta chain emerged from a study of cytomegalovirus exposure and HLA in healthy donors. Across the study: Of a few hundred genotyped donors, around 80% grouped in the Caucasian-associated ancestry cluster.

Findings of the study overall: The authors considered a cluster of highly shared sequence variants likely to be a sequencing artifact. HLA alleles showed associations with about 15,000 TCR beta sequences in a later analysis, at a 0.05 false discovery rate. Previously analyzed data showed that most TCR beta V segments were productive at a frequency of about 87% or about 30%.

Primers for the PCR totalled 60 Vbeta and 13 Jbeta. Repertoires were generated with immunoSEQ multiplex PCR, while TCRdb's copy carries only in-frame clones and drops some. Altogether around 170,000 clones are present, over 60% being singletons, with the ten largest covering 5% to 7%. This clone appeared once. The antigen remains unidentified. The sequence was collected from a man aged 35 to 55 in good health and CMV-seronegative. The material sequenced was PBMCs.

The CDR3 DNA reads as TGTGCCAGCAGCGCCCTGGGCGCGTCCTCGAACACTGAAGCTTTCTTT. It translates to CASSALGASSNTEAFF. The chain couples TRBV7-9 to TRBJ1-1; D unclear. Trimming left V 5 bases short and J 1 base short, with 17 bases between. CDR3 size: 16 residues. Germline V gene sequence: CDR1 SEHNR, CDR2 FQNEAQ (reference sequence).